This record concerns one TCR beta chain sequence. These data are taken from a study of cytomegalovirus exposure and HLA in healthy donors. The V end was cut by 0 bases, the J end by 6 bases, with 12 bases between. The CDR3 loop spans 15 amino acids. The germline V gene has CDR1 SGHKS and CDR2 YYEKEE (reference sequence). The PCR was carried out with 60 Vbeta primers and 13 Jbeta primers. Profiling relied on immunoSEQ multiplex PCR, and the TCRdb table lists in-frame clones only, not all of them. The table shows more than 20,000 clones, with roughly 79% occurring only once. Sequenced material: PBMCs. The V gene is TRBV5-5, the J gene TRBJ2-2; a possible D gene is TRBD1 (5 bases). This receptor was identified in a male donor in good health and CMV-seronegative. The CDR3, as DNA: TGTGCCAGCAGCTTGGAGGGGTTGGTTTCCGGGGAGCTGTTTTTT. It codes for CASSLEGLVSGELFF. Looking up the rest from reference TRBV5-5 and TRBJ2-2 gives the full variable domain: DAGVTQSPTHLIKTRGQQVTLRCSPISGHKSVSWYQQVLGQGPQFIFQYYEKEERGRGNFPDRFSARQFPNYSSELNVNALLLGDSALYLCASSLEGLVSGELFFGEGSRLTVL.